This T cell receptor (beta chain) was retrieved from a study of post-analysis software for immune sequencing data. Study summary: Some patients lacked subtype; others had relapsing-remitting, secondary progressive or progressive-relapsing disease. Whole-study results and caveats: Included in a set of five TRBV segments more frequent in patients than controls were TRBV5-6, TRBV5-1 and TRBV20-1.

The CDR3 covers 15 residues. Germline CDR1 is DFQATT and CDR2 is SNEGSKA (reference sequence). Trimming shortened V by 2 bases and J by 5 bases, and 18 bases separated the two germline ends. A word on this clonotype: Its antigen is still unknown.

Libraries were made from TCR beta cDNA, and they carried unique molecular identifiers. TCRdb re-called the PCR reads with MiXCR, one entry per CDR3 protein. In the table there are hundreds of thousands of distinct CDR3 sequences, roughly 46% of which are singletons. Sequencing was performed on blood. The source is a girl aged 10 to 17 with multiple sclerosis. The rearrangement uses TRBV20-1 and TRBJ1-2, with D possibly TRBD1 on 5 matching bases. The chain's CDR3 is CSARPHGGMGYGYTF. The CDR3 coding sequence is TGCAGTGCTAGACCCCATGGGGGGATGGGGTATGGCTACACCTTC.